Below, 18 T cell receptor beta chains from the same sample are listed, as sequenced in a study of OX40 agonist ivuxolimab in advanced cancers. TCRdb's table, derived via immunoSEQ multiplex PCR, lists solely in-frame clones and lacks some. The sample has tens of thousands of clones; around 86% are singletons. Source: CD4+ or CD8+ T cells sorted from blood, taken in a trial of the OX40 agonist ivuxolimab. These receptors were obtained from an adult with an advanced solid tumor such as melanoma, head and neck, liver or kidney cancer.

This clone was observed a single time. The chain couples TRBV10-1 to TRBJ2-7; D unresolved. V was clipped by 5 bases and J by 3 bases, with 11 bases between them. This CDR3 contains 13 residues. Germline CDR1 and CDR2: WNHNN and SYGVQD (reference sequence). The CDR3 DNA is TGCGCCAGCAGTTACCCTAGGTTCTACGAGCAGTACTTC. Its protein product is CASSYPRFYEQYF.

The chain carries TRBV5-1 and TRBJ1-2; 9 bases fit TRBD1. Trimming took 3 bases from V and 3 from J; bases not matched to a gene: 3. Germline V gene data show CDR1 as SGHRS and CDR2 as YFSETQ. This CDR3 contains 14 residues. The CDR3 region has the DNA TGCGCCAGCAGCTGGGACAGGGAGCACTATGGCTACACCTTC. Translated, it gives CASSWDREHYGYTF.

This chain connects TRBV13 to TRBJ2-1, with D possibly TRBD1 on 5 matching bases. The V gene's germline CDR1 is PRHDT and CDR2 FYEKMQ (reference sequence). V was trimmed by 5 bases and J by 0 bases, leaving 20 bases between them. There are 18 residues in the CDR3. The CDR3 DNA follows: TGTGCCAGCAGCGACAAAGAATACTGGACACGCTCCTACAATGAGCAGTTCTTC. Translation: CASSDKEYWTRSYNEQFF.

The chain uses TRBV6-5 and TRBJ1-1; tentatively, D is TRBD1 (5 bases). V was pared by 6 bases and J by 2 bases, with 10 bases between. Germline V gene sequence: CDR1 MNHEY, CDR2 SVGAGI. The CDR3 contains 13 residues. The DNA of the CDR3 is TGTGCCAGCAGACTAGGGGATAACACTGAAGCTTTCTTT. It specifies CASRLGDNTEAFF.

This clone was recorded only once. J is TRBJ1-5 and V is TRBV9; 9 positions agree with TRBD1. This CDR3 contains 14 residues. Trimming cost V 0 bases and J 10 bases; bases outside gene matches: 5. Germline CDR1 is SGDLS and CDR2 is YYNGEE. CDR3 sequence reads: CASSVGTGEGPQHF. For the CDR3, the DNA is TGTGCCAGCAGCGTAGGGACAGGGGAGGGCCCCCAGCATTTT. Complete variable domain (other parts from reference TRBV9 and TRBJ1-5): DSGVTQTPKHLITATGQRVTLRCSPRSGDLSVYWYQQSLDQGLQFLIQYYNGEERAKGNILERFSAQQFPDLHSELNLSSLELGDSALYFCASSVGTGEGPQHFGDGTRLSIL.

V is TRBV13 and J is TRBJ2-1; 7 nucleotides align to TRBD2. The CDR3 loop spans 15 amino acids. The J segment lost 6 bases and the V segment lost 5 bases, leaving 10 bases of the junction unmatched. The V gene's germline CDR1 is PRHDT and CDR2 FYEKMQ (reference sequence). CDR3 DNA sequence: TGTGCCAGCAGCCCCCCTTTGCGGGGGACCAATGAGCAGTTCTTC. Translating it yields CASSPPLRGTNEQFF.

The chain joins TRBV28 to TRBJ2-5, with D maybe TRBD1 (7 bases). Trimming removed 4 bases from V and 0 bases from J, with 15 bases in between. Germline CDR1 reads MDHEN; CDR2 reads SYDVKM. The CDR3 consists of 16 residues. CDR3 in amino acids: CASSSGRGVYQETQYF. The CDR3, as DNA: TGTGCCAGCAGTTCCGGCAGGGGGGTTTACCAAGAGACCCAGTACTTC.

The chain carries TRBV4-1 and TRBJ1-3, with 9 bases identical to TRBD1. This CDR3 comprises 16 residues. Germline V gene data show CDR1 as MGHRA and CDR2 as YSYEKL. With 4 bases clipped from V and 2 bases from J, the junction kept 6 bases outside the gene matches. Here the CDR3 reads CASSPNTGGTGNTIYF. Written as DNA, the CDR3 is TGCGCCAGCAGCCCAAACACAGGGGGCACTGGAAACACCATATATTTT.

This clone has just a few counts. The gene calls are TRBV2 and TRBJ1-5; 8 positions agree with TRBD1. V was clipped by 6 bases and J by 4 bases; unmatched bases: 5. The CDR3 loop spans 14 amino acids. Germline V gene sequence: CDR1 SNHLY, CDR2 FYNNEI. The CDR3: CASSGNRGNQPQHF. In DNA, the CDR3 is TGTGCCAGCAGCGGAAACAGGGGGAATCAGCCCCAGCATTTT.

By sample share, this clone is medium-sized. Other DNA sequences of this sample code for an identical CDR3. The J gene is TRBJ1-6, the V gene TRBV27; unclear D gene. Trimming removed 3 bases from V and 0 bases from J, with 3 bases in between. Germline V CDR1 and CDR2: MNHEY, SMNVEV (reference sequence). CDR3 size: 14 residues. The CDR3 spells CASSFSSYNSPLHF. In DNA form, the CDR3 reads TGTGCCAGCAGTTTTAGCTCCTATAATTCACCCCTCCACTTT.

The chain links TRBV6-5 to TRBJ2-7; D gene uncertain. The CDR3 extends over 13 amino acids. V shed 2 bases and J shed 7 bases, with 12 bases lying between them. The V gene's germline CDR1 is MNHEY and CDR2 SVGAGI. The CDR3 protein is CASSYGGSREQYF. DNA for the CDR3: TGTGCCAGCAGTTACGGCGGCTCTCGGGAGCAGTACTTC.

This clone has a count of ten or more. This sequence joins TRBV27 and TRBJ2-1; D not resolved. Germline CDR1 MNHEY, CDR2 SMNVEV (reference sequence). The CDR3 length is 14 residues. V was clipped by 5 bases and J by 5 bases, with 13 bases between them. CDR3 nucleotide sequence: TGTGCCAGCAGTCCTCGCCCCGACCACAATGAGCAGTTCTTC. Encoded protein: CASSPRPDHNEQFF.

The chain couples TRBV9 to TRBJ2-3; TRBD2 agrees at 9 bases. Per the germline V gene, CDR1 is SGDLS and CDR2 is YYNGEE. The CDR3 loop spans 15 amino acids. V dropped 0 bases and J dropped 5; count of bases not matched to a gene: 4. The CDR3 DNA reads TGTGCCAGCAGCGTAGCTAGCGGGGAAAGAGATACGCAGTATTTT. Encoded protein: CASSVASGERDTQYF. Using reference TRBV9 and TRBJ2-3 for the parts outside the CDR3, the full variable domain is DSGVTQTPKHLITATGQRVTLRCSPRSGDLSVYWYQQSLDQGLQFLIQYYNGEERAKGNILERFSAQQFPDLHSELNLSSLELGDSALYFCASSVASGERDTQYFGPGTRLTVL.

This clone was seen just once. V and J are TRBV30 and TRBJ1-5, with a tentative D call TRBD1 (5 bases). Germline V lookup: CDR1 GTSNPN, CDR2 SVGIG (reference sequence). V was cut by 0 bases and J by 0 bases, with 21 bases left in between. CDR3 length: 19 amino acids. The CDR3 reads CAWSVPLGRDTNSNQPQHF. CDR3 nucleotide sequence: TGTGCCTGGAGTGTACCTTTGGGCAGGGATACAAATAGCAATCAGCCCCAGCATTTT.

The chain couples TRBV7-6 to TRBJ2-7; possibly TRBD1 or TRBD2 for D (5 bases each). Germline assignment: CDR1 SGHVS and CDR2 FNYEAQ. Trimming stripped 1 base from V and 0 bases from J, with 16 bases between. The CDR3 covers 17 residues. DNA for the CDR3: TGTGCCAGCAGCTTAGGTCCCTCGGGGCCGGGCTCCTACGAGCAGTACTTC. Its protein product is CASSLGPSGPGSYEQYF.

The CDR3 is CASSYLGTIDNEQFF. CDR3 bases: TGTGCCAGCAGTTATCTCGGGACGATAGACAATGAGCAGTTCTTC. The V and J genes are TRBV6-6 and TRBJ2-1; D tentatively fits TRBD1 or TRBD2 (5 bases each). The germline gives CDR1 MNHNY, CDR2 SVGAGI (reference sequence). The CDR3 length is 15 residues. Trimming shortened V by 3 bases and J by 5 bases, and 14 bases separated the two germline ends.

This chain connects TRBV27 to TRBJ2-7; no clear D. CDR1 is MNHEY, CDR2 SMNVEV, per germline (reference sequence). This CDR3 contains 14 residues. Trimming left V 5 bases short and J 4 bases short, with 15 bases between. The CDR3 loop reads CASSNGLGAYEQYF. For the CDR3, the DNA is TGTGCCAGCAGTAACGGCCTCGGAGCTTACGAGCAGTACTTC.

The chain employs TRBV6-4 and TRBJ1-2; TRBD1 aligns across 7 bases. V was clipped by 2 bases and J by 5 bases; unmatched bases: 8. CDR3 length equals 15 residues. Germline V lookup: CDR1 MRHNA, CDR2 SNTAGT. The CDR3 DNA follows: TGTGCCAGCAGTGACGCGAACAGGGGTCGGTATGGCTACACCTTC. Translated, it gives CASSDANRGRYGYTF.